This T cell receptor (beta chain) derives from a study of breast tumors, draining lymph nodes, adjacent tissues. Study-wide findings and caveats: Tumor and nontumor repertoires were significantly more similar in luminal-like than in basal-like breast cancer. Data fit most tumor T cells coming from lymph node, expanding in tumor. Data only fit, rather than demonstrated, lymph node origin of most tumor T cells. Tumor TCR diversity was below lymph nodes but above nontumor tissue.

Samples came from axillary lymph nodes draining the breast cancer. This clonotype was seen repeatedly, ten times or more. Its cognate antigen is unknown. Germline-derived CDR1 and CDR2 are ENHRY and SYGVKD. The length of the CDR3 is 13 residues. V was clipped by 2 bases and J by 5 bases, with 10 bases between them. TCRdb called the multiplex PCR reads again in MiXCR, with one record for every CDR3 protein. The profile shows 100,000 or so distinct CDR3 sequences, around 20% of them singletons. Source material: axillary lymph node tissue. The sequence was collected from a female donor with breast cancer. Some clones in this sample may be carry-over from other donors' samples. V is TRBV10-3 and J is TRBJ2-7, with D hard to call. The CDR3 is CAISEGDRNEQYF. The CDR3 bases are TGTGCCATCAGTGAGGGTGACCGGAACGAGCAGTACTTC.